This T cell receptor beta chain was retrieved from a study of blood T cell repertoires in COVID-19 (dated by TCRdb to 2020 to 2021). Background on the whole study: The collaborator samples originated in the United States, Italy and Spain and spanned the acute and convalescent phases of COVID-19. Samples came from the ongoing ImmuneRACE study (first 160 participants) plus 1,254 subjects from 6 global collaborators. The prospective study material was composed of cDNA or gDNA derived from T cells, B-cell-depleted T cells, or PBMCs. Where available, HLA class I and class II types were obtained from metadata supplied by the sample provider rather than from assay-based typing. Deeply sampled blood TCRbeta repertoires from subjects exposed to, actively infected with, or recovered from COVID-19 were included in the dataset. The repertoires were made available in a free public database intended to serve as a resource for research on the immune response to SARS-CoV-2. Nearly every sample came with metadata listing a de-identified subject ID, COVID-19 status, age in years and sex. The study at large found these results: Clinical and demographic metadata were provided uncurated, with the amount varying by source and participant.

Inclusive of the bounding cysteine and phenylalanine, the CDR3 is 15 residues long. Only the CDR3 part of the read is kept: 45 bases, read in frame from the first base. V sheds 5 bases and J sheds 2 bases, leaving 15 bases between their ends. Taken from the germline V gene, the CDR1 and CDR2 loops are SGHAT and FQNNGV. TCRbeta CDR3 regions were amplified from genomic DNA by means of the immunoSEQ Assay, a bias-controlled multiplex PCR. Per the original workflow: Nucleated cell counts per sample were estimated from amplification of reference gene primers within the assay. To quantify the absolute abundance of each unique TCRbeta CDR3 rearrangement, sequence reads were collapsed and filtered. For each sample, productive Simpson clonality was calculated by taking the square root of Simpson's diversity index across productive rearrangements. TCRdb took over this immuneACCESS table, retaining in-frame rearrangements with V and J assigned. Such tables are incomplete; in checked studies, under half of the missing clones stem from an unresolved V gene, and the remainder is unexplained. That table is the source of V, J and clone size, and D and trimming were worked out from the DNA. The sample table holds around 100,000 clones, of which approximately 90% were seen once. The ten largest clonotypes hold 2% to 2.5% of the sample.

Remarks on this clone: No antigen is known for it. The record has no base qualities; no much larger clone is one base away.

Each collaborating institution followed its own protocols to collect whole blood in K2EDTA tubes. For TCRbeta analysis, collaborator samples were shipped as frozen whole blood, as isolated PBMCs, or as DNA extracted from either sample type. Sequencing was carried out using peripheral blood. The TCR comes from a human donor with active COVID-19. The donor label of this sample is uncertain. The chain is assembled from TRBV11-2 and TRBJ1-1, with TRBD1 tentatively as D gene (6 bases match). The DNA sequence follows: TGTGCCAGCAGCCTTTTAACAGGGAGCAACACTGAAGCTTTCTTT. This codes for CASSLLTGSNTEAFF. With all but the CDR3 taken from the reference TRBV11-2 and TRBJ1-1 genes, the full variable domain is: EAGVAQSPRYKIIEKRQSVAFWCNPISGHATLYWYQQILGQGPKLLIQFQNNGVVDDSQLPKDRFSAERLKGVDSTLKIQPAKLEDSAVYLCASSLLTGSNTEAFFGQGTRLTVV.